This T cell receptor (beta chain) was found in a study of blood T cell repertoires in COVID-19. The V end lost 5 bases, the J end lost 1 base, and 14 bases lay between the germline ends. The germline gives CDR1 SGHNT, CDR2 YENEEA. This CDR3 has 15 residues. Sequenced by immunoSEQ multiplex PCR; TCRdb stores in-frame clones only, minus some. The sample records approximately 110,000 clones, around 84% being singletons. The clonotype was recovered from a human donor in a cohort sampled during active COVID-19. The chain carries TRBV11-3 and TRBJ2-5, with a possible D match to TRBD1 (6 bases). The sample consisted of peripheral blood. For the CDR3, the DNA is TGTGCCAGCAGCCACCCACAGGGAACCCAAGAGACCCAGTACTTC. Translating gives CASSHPQGTQETQYF.